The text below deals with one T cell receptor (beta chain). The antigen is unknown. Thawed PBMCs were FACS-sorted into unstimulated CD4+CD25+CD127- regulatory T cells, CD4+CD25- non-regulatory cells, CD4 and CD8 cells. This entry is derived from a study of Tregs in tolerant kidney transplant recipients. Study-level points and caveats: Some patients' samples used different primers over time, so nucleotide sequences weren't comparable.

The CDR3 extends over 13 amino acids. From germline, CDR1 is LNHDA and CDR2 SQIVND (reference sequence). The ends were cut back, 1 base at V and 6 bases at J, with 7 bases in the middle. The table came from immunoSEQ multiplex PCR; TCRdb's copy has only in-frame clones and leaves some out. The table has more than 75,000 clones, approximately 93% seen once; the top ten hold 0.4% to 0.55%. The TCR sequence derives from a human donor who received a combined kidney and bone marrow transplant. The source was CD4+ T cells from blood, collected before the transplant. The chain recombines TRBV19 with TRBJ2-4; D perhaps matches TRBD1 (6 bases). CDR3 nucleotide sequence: TGTGCCAGTAGTATAGCGGACAGAAACATTCAGTACTTC. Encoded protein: CASSIADRNIQYF.